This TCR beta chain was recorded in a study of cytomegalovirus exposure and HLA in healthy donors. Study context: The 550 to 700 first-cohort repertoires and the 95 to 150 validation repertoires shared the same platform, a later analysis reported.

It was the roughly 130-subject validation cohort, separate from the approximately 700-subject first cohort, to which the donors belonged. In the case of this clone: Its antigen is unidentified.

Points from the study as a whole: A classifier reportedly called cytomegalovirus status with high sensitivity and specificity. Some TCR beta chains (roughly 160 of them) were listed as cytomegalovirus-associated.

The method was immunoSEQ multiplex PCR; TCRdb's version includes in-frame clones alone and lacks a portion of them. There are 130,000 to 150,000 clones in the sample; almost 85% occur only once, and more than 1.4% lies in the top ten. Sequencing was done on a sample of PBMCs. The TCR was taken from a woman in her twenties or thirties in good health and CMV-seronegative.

The CDR3 reads CASSLAGPGGYEQYF. The CDR3 DNA reads TGTGCCAGCAGCTTAGCTGGCCCAGGGGGCTACGAGCAGTACTTC. The chain links TRBV7-2 to TRBJ2-7; TRBD1 matches at 7 bases. This CDR3 region has 15 residues. Losses at the gene ends were 0 bases for V and 3 bases for J; bases not matched to a gene: 5. Germline V lookup: CDR1 SGHTA, CDR2 FQGNSA.